Shown below are 25 T cell receptor beta chains from a single sample sequenced in a study of T-cell reconstitution after alpha-beta-depleted transplantation in children. Unique molecular identifiers were used to barcode this TCRbeta library. TCRdb called the PCR reads again in MiXCR, with one record for every CDR3 protein. The sample records around 680,000 distinct CDR3 sequences, about 15% being singletons. The sample consisted of PBMCs from the stem cell graft donor, taken from the stem cell graft. The receptors originated from a human donor who donated a stem cell graft to a child with acute myeloid leukemia.

Only a few counts were recorded for this clonotype. V usage is TRBV5-1 and J usage is TRBJ1-1; 10 positions match TRBD1. Germline loops: CDR1 SGHRS, CDR2 YFSETQ. The junction had 8 bases not matched to a gene; V was cut back by 4 bases and J by 5 bases. The CDR3 loop spans 15 amino acids. The CDR3 DNA reads TGCGCCAGCAGCCCTCGACAGGGGGCATGGACTGAAGCTTTCTTT. Protein sequence: CASSPRQGAWTEAFF. Combining the CDR3 with reference TRBV5-1 and TRBJ1-1 gives the whole variable domain KAGVTQTPRYLIKTRGQQVTLSCSPISGHRSVSWYQQTPGQGLQFLFEYFSETQRNKGNFPGRFSGRQFSNSRSEMNVSTLELGDSALYLCASSPRQGAWTEAFFGQGTRLTVV.

In its sample, this clonotype was seen many times. CDR3 loop: CASSSGFYTDTQYF. The CDR3 DNA reads TGTGCCAGCAGTTCCGGGTTCTACACAGATACGCAGTATTTT. V gene TRBV12-3 or TRBV12-4 combines with J gene TRBJ2-3; D is unclear. V lost 4 bases and J lost 2, with 10 bases in between. The CDR3 is made up of 14 amino acids.

This clonotype came up many times. The rearrangement links TRBV5-4 to TRBJ2-7, with D possibly TRBD1 on 7 matching bases. The CDR3 loop spans 15 amino acids. Germline CDR1 is SGHNT and CDR2 is YYREEE (reference sequence). Trimming took off 3 bases at V and 0 bases at J, with 13 bases between the two ends. CDR3 region: CASSSSGGYSYEQYV. Here the CDR3 DNA reads TGTGCCAGCAGCTCTTCAGGGGGGTACTCCTACGAGCAGTACGTC.

This clonotype was seen only a few times. Here the CDR3 reads CASSLGRAGVTAYNEQFF. As DNA, the CDR3 is TGTGCCAGCAGCTTAGGCCGGGCGGGGGTAACCGCCTACAATGAGCAGTTCTTC. The chain links TRBV13 to TRBJ2-1, with 7 bases identical to TRBD2. The CDR3 is 18 amino acids. J was trimmed by 2 bases and V by 0 bases; bases with no gene match: 10. The germline gives CDR1 PRHDT, CDR2 FYEKMQ (reference sequence).

This clonotype was seen repeatedly, ten times or more. This chain links TRBV29-1 with TRBJ2-7; D unresolved. Germline CDR1 SQVTM, CDR2 ANQGSEA. V lost 2 bases, J lost 2 bases, and 4 bases lay in between. The CDR3 runs 11 residues. CDR3 loop: CSVESAYEQYF. CDR3 DNA sequence: TGCAGCGTTGAATCCGCCTACGAGCAGTACTTC.

The table lists this clonotype with many counts. This sequence joins TRBV20-1 and TRBJ2-1; the D gene is possibly TRBD2 (6 bases). V dropped 1 base and J dropped 9 bases, with 13 bases sitting between them. The germline gives CDR1 DFQATT, CDR2 SNEGSKA (reference sequence). The CDR3 has 13 amino acids. The CDR3 protein is CSARGRLGAEQFF. CDR3 nucleotides: TGCAGTGCTAGAGGCCGACTAGGCGCTGAGCAGTTCTTC.

DNA for the CDR3: TGTGCCAGCTCACCATTGGGGGCAAACACCATATATTTT. Translation: CASSPLGANTIYF. The chain combines TRBV12-3 or TRBV12-4 with TRBJ1-3; the D gene is possibly TRBD1 (6 bases). The CDR3 spans 13 residues. Trimming took 8 bases from V and 6 from J, leaving 14 bases between them.

This clonotype was seen repeatedly, ten times or more. The V call is TRBV12-3 or TRBV12-4, the J call TRBJ2-1; 7 bases are a match to TRBD1. V lost 6 bases and J lost 5; bases outside the gene matches: 10. The CDR3 sequence is 15 residues long. The CDR3 here is CASSIPGQKDNEQFF. The CDR3 DNA follows: TGTGCCAGCAGCATACCGGGACAGAAGGACAATGAGCAGTTCTTC.

This chain connects TRBV12-3 or TRBV12-4 to TRBJ1-4, with 9 bases aligning to TRBD1. The length of the CDR3 is 14 residues. With V trimmed by 6 bases and J by 9 bases, 8 bases remained unmatched. The CDR3 spells CASSQGQGRQKLFF. CDR3 DNA: TGTGCCAGCAGCCAGGGACAGGGTCGGCAAAAACTGTTTTTT.

This clonotype was detected ten times or more. The chain combines TRBV12-3 or TRBV12-4 with TRBJ2-7; 7 bases agree with TRBD1. This CDR3 contains 15 residues. V dropped 4 bases and J dropped 4; count of bases not matched to a gene: 10. CDR3 sequence (DNA): TGTGCCAGCAGTTCCGGACAGGCTGCCGCGTACGAGCAGTACTTC. Its protein product is CASSSGQAAAYEQYF.

The sample holds a few counts of this clonotype. The chain carries TRBV6-1 and TRBJ2-6; 12 bases match TRBD1. The junction had 13 bases not matched to a gene; V was cut back by 6 bases and J by 4 bases. The CDR3 sequence is 19 residues long. Germline values: CDR1 MNHNS, CDR2 SASEGT. The CDR3 DNA reads TGTGCCAGCAGCCTTTCTCCGGGACAGGGGGCCGCGGGGGCCAACGTCCTGACTTTC. Translation gives CASSLSPGQGAAGANVLTF.

The chain has TRBV24-1 and TRBJ2-2, with unresolved D. Germline lookup yields CDR1 KGHDR and CDR2 SFDVKD. The CDR3 spans 14 residues. Trimming took off 5 bases at V and 3 bases at J, with 9 bases between the two ends. CDR3 sequence: CATSVAWDTGELFF. DNA for the CDR3: TGTGCCACCAGTGTGGCTTGGGACACCGGGGAGCTGTTTTTT.

This rearrangement joins TRBV5-1 to TRBJ1-1; no firm D call. The CDR3 covers 16 residues. Germline lookup yields CDR1 SGHRS and CDR2 YFSETQ. V was trimmed by 0 bases and J by 4 bases, leaving 16 bases between them. CDR3 in DNA: TGCGCCAGCAGCTTGGCCTTAGGAGGTGGTGCCACTGAAGCTTTCTTT. It yields the protein CASSLALGGGATEAFF. Complete variable domain (other parts from reference TRBV5-1 and TRBJ1-1): KAGVTQTPRYLIKTRGQQVTLSCSPISGHRSVSWYQQTPGQGLQFLFEYFSETQRNKGNFPGRFSGRQFSNSRSEMNVSTLELGDSALYLCASSLALGGGATEAFFGQGTRLTVV.

The chain recombines TRBV12-3 or TRBV12-4 with TRBJ1-3; D unclear. Trimming removed 4 bases from V and 3 bases from J, with 7 bases in between. There are 13 residues in the CDR3. CDR3 coding DNA: TGTGCCAGCAGTTCCCAGAATGGAAACACCATATATTTT. This gives the protein CASSSQNGNTIYF.

This clonotype occurred a few times. This chain joins TRBV7-2 and TRBJ1-1; D remains ambiguous. V dropped 5 bases and J dropped 1 base, with 8 bases sitting between them. The V gene's germline CDR1 is SGHTA and CDR2 FQGNSA. CDR3 size: 13 residues. This CDR3 is CASSNPTNTEAFF. The CDR3 DNA reads TGTGCCAGCAGCAACCCTACGAACACTGAAGCTTTCTTT.

The chain combines TRBV20-1 with TRBJ2-5, with D possibly matching TRBD2 (5 bases). Germline CDR1 reads DFQATT; CDR2 reads SNEGSKA (reference sequence). Trimming took off 0 bases at V and 2 bases at J, with 16 bases between the two ends. The CDR3 spans 16 residues. Written as DNA, the CDR3 is TGCAGTGCTAGAGATACTGGGAGTGACCAACAAGAGACCCAGTACTTC. Translation: CSARDTGSDQQETQYF.

This clonotype was seen only a few times. The CDR3 loop is CASSRGIRRSGELFF. The CDR3 DNA reads TGTGCCAGCTCCCGGGGGATCCGCAGGTCCGGGGAGCTGTTTTTT. This sequence joins TRBV12-3 or TRBV12-4 and TRBJ2-2, with a possible D match to TRBD2 (6 bases). V shed 8 bases and J shed 6 bases, with 19 bases lying between them. The CDR3 is 15 amino acids.

The rearrangement joins TRBV24-1 to TRBJ2-5; D is tentatively TRBD1 or TRBD2 (5 bases each). Germline-derived CDR1 and CDR2 are KGHDR and SFDVKD. V shed 3 bases and J shed 2 bases, with 15 bases lying between them. This CDR3 region has 16 residues. The CDR3 region is CATSDPDSAGQETQYF. The CDR3 coding sequence is TGTGCCACCAGTGATCCCGACAGCGCGGGTCAAGAGACCCAGTACTTC.

This clonotype is a singleton in its sample. A much larger clone is a single base away; this may be a read error. V usage is TRBV7-6 and J usage is TRBJ1-1; possibly TRBD1 for D (5 bases). CDR1 is SGHVS, CDR2 FNYEAQ, per germline. This CDR3 region has 16 residues. V lost 0 bases and J 6 bases, leaving 17 bases between the germline ends. In nucleotides, the CDR3 is TGTGCCAGCAGCTTAGCCCCCAGGCCAGGGTCCCCTGAAGCTTTCTTT. The encoded protein is CASSLAPRPGSPEAFF.

This clonotype has at least ten counts. The chain employs TRBV12-3 or TRBV12-4 and TRBJ1-5, with D perhaps TRBD1 (6 bases). The length of the CDR3 is 13 residues. V lost 6 bases and J lost 4, with 10 bases in between. The CDR3 sequence is CASRGTGNQPQHF. In DNA form, the CDR3 reads TGTGCCAGCAGGGGTACAGGGAATCAGCCCCAGCATTTT.

The gene calls are TRBV6-1 and TRBJ2-1; D gene uncertain. This CDR3 contains 12 residues. The V gene lost 6 bases and the J gene lost 9 bases, with 12 bases spanning the gap. Looked up from germline, CDR1 is MNHNS and CDR2 is SASEGT. The CDR3 coding sequence is TGTGCCAGCAGACCACCAAGTCTTGAGCAGTTCTTC. This sequence encodes CASRPPSLEQFF.

The sample holds many counts of this clonotype. The chain joins TRBV29-1 to TRBJ1-4; no reliable D call. Germline values: CDR1 SQVTM, CDR2 ANQGSEA. The CDR3 loop spans 10 amino acids. Here the CDR3 DNA reads TGCAGTGTCTATGAGAAAAAACTGTTTTTT. This translates into CSVYEKKLFF.

Comment on this clonotype: This may arise from a read error, as a much more abundant clone is one base away. This rearrangement joins TRBV20-1 to TRBJ2-2, with 13 bases aligning to TRBD2. Germline V gives CDR1 DFQATT, CDR2 SNEGSKA (reference sequence). This CDR3 is 18 amino acids long. The CDR3 nucleotides are TGCTGTGCTAGCCCAGGACTAGCGGGGGCCCTGAACACCGGGGAGCTGTTTTTT. As protein: CCASPGLAGALNTGELFF.

This clonotype has a count of ten or more. V usage is TRBV20-1 and J usage is TRBJ1-5, with 7 bases fitting TRBD1. Germline V gene lookup returns CDR1 DFQATT and CDR2 SNEGSKA (reference sequence). V gave up 2 bases and J gave up 0 bases; unmatched junction bases: 4. The CDR3 is 15 amino acids. CDR3 region: CSARTRQGSNQPQHF. The CDR3 bases are TGCAGTGCTAGAACCCGACAGGGTAGCAATCAGCCCCAGCATTTT.

This chain joins TRBV12-3 or TRBV12-4 and TRBJ2-1; the D is unclear. V lost 6 bases and J 14 bases, leaving 17 bases between the germline ends. The CDR3 sequence is 12 residues long. The CDR3 nucleotides are TGTGCCAGCAGATTCGGTTTAGAAAAGGAGTTCTTC. This translates into CASRFGLEKEFF.